This T cell receptor beta chain is from a study of vaccination and CD4 T cells after COVID-19. The Oncomine TCR Beta short-read assay sequenced DNA from cultured CD4+ T cells. TCRdb passed the PCR reads through MiXCR, listing each CDR3 protein once. This sample has about 6,600 distinct CDR3 sequences; roughly 29% occur once, and the top ten carry approximately 30%. Treatment noted: approximately nine-day PBMC culture with coronavirus spike peptide pools or control peptides (ViraFEST assay). It was before the COVID-19 pandemic (2011-2018) that the unexposed donor's CD4+ T cells were collected. Whole-study results and caveats: Detection of a median around 86% of reactive clones in convalescent patients was confined to the period after vaccination.

Comment on this clonotype: Its specificity is unknown. Just one base apart from a much larger clone, this may be a read error.

This CDR3 has 15 residues. Germline V CDR1 and CDR2: SGHVS, FNYEAQ. The sample consisted of CD4+ T cells from blood, cultured in vitro. The sequence came from a human donor in good health. This chain joins TRBV7-6 and TRBJ1-3; maybe TRBD1 (6 bases). CDR3 in DNA: TGTACCAGCAGCTTAGACAGGAGCTCTGGAAACACCATATATTTT. Amino acids: CTSSLDRSSGNTIYF.